Below are 17 T cell receptor beta chains sequenced from a single sample in a study of CD4 T cells in relation to SARS-CoV-2 and coronaviruses (dated by TCRdb to 2020 to 2023). CD4+ T cells from unexposed donors were collected before the COVID-19 pandemic (2011-2018). The EasySep CD4+ T cell isolation kit was used to isolate CD4+ T cells once the cultures had run for roughly 9 days. Receptors were amplified or captured by the immunoSEQ multiplex PCR assay. TCRdb carries this immuneACCESS record with in-frame sequences only. Its versions omit some clonotypes, under half of them owing to an unresolved V gene in the studies checked, with the rest unexplained. The sample profile shows 21,000 or so clones; less than 85% of them were found once. Clones ranked in the top ten supply 29% of the sample. Their cognate antigens are unknown. The sequenced material came from CD4+ T cells from PBMCs, cultured in vitro. All receptors come from a human donor in good health.

This clone was observed a handful of times. The chain employs TRBV5-8 and TRBJ1-6; perhaps TRBD1 as D (6 bases). The germline gives CDR1 SGHTS, CDR2 YDEGEE. The germline V and J ends were trimmed by 2 bases and 5 bases, with 11 bases remaining between them. This CDR3 region has 15 residues. Written as DNA, the CDR3 is TGTGCCAGCAGCTTACAGGGTACCGATAATTCACCCCTCCACTTT. Translation: CASSLQGTDNSPLHF.

CDR3 region: CASSHTGGGAYEQYF. The CDR3 nucleotides are TGTGCCAGCAGTCATACAGGGGGCGGTGCCTACGAGCAGTACTTC. The rearrangement uses TRBV6-6 and TRBJ2-7; 9 bases map to TRBD1. J gave up 2 bases and V 5 bases, and 7 bases lay outside the gene matches. The CDR3 totals 15 residues. Looked up from germline, CDR1 is MNHNY and CDR2 is SVGAGI (reference sequence).

The genes are TRBV9 and TRBJ1-1, with a weak D call TRBD1 (5 bases). The CDR3 runs to 14 residues. V was cut by 6 bases and J by 7 bases, with 19 bases left in between. CDR1 SGDLS and CDR2 YYNGEE come from the germline V gene. The DNA of the CDR3 is TGTGCCAGCACTCCGGGGGTGGGCAGTAATGAAGCTTTCTTT. Protein: CASTPGVGSNEAFF.

The chain carries TRBV6-2 or TRBV6-3 and TRBJ2-3; D remains unclear. Germline CDR1 and CDR2: MNHEY and SVGEGT. The CDR3 extends over 12 amino acids. The V end lost 3 bases, the J end lost 2 bases, and 3 bases lay between the germline ends. CDR3 sequence reads: CASSYYTDTQYF. CDR3 sequence (DNA): TGTGCCAGCAGTTATTACACAGATACGCAGTATTTT.

A few counts support this clone. This chain connects TRBV6-5 to TRBJ2-2; the D is unclear. The CDR3 consists of 14 residues. The germline V gene encodes CDR1 MNHEY and CDR2 SVGAGI. Trimming left V 3 bases short and J 2 bases short, with 7 bases between. This chain's CDR3 is CASSYSRNTGELFF. The DNA for the CDR3 is TGTGCCAGCAGTTATAGCAGAAACACCGGGGAGCTGTTTTTT.

This clone occurred a few times. The rearrangement joins TRBV5-6 to TRBJ1-3; weak D call: TRBD1 (6 bases). This CDR3 comprises 18 residues. Germline V gene lookup returns CDR1 SGHDT and CDR2 YYEEEE. V was trimmed by 3 bases and J by 0 bases, leaving 19 bases between them. CDR3 bases: TGTGCCAGCAGCTCGGATTTTAATGGACAGTTCTCTGGAAACACCATATATTTT. As protein: CASSSDFNGQFSGNTIYF.

The rearrangement uses TRBV6-5 and TRBJ2-6; D uncertain. Germline CDR1 MNHEY, CDR2 SVGAGI. Trimming took 6 bases from V and 0 from J, leaving 9 bases between them. The CDR3 is 15 residues long. CDR3 protein: CASSFTLSGANVLTF. CDR3 nucleotides: TGTGCCAGCAGCTTCACTCTCTCTGGGGCCAACGTCCTGACTTTC.

DNA for the CDR3: TGTGCCAGCAGTTTCGGCAGCCCGAGCTATGGCTACACCTTC. This codes for CASSFGSPSYGYTF. The chain joins TRBV2 to TRBJ1-2; D not certain. The CDR3 has 14 residues. Deletions cut 5 bases from V and 4 bases from J, with 14 bases between. Looked up from germline, CDR1 is SNHLY and CDR2 is FYNNEI.

This sequence joins TRBV5-1 and TRBJ2-1, with D unclear. CDR1 and CDR2 (germline): SGHRS, YFSETQ. Trimming removed 0 bases at V and 5 bases at J, with 9 bases between. CDR3 size: 14 residues. This CDR3 reads CASSLGRGDNEQFF. The CDR3 DNA reads TGCGCCAGCAGCTTGGGTCGAGGTGACAATGAGCAGTTCTTC.

The V and J genes are TRBV30 and TRBJ2-2, with D perhaps matching TRBD1 (6 bases). V gave up 6 bases and J gave up 6 bases, with 14 bases separating them. The CDR3 has 13 amino acids. The V gene's germline CDR1 is GTSNPN and CDR2 SVGIG (reference sequence). CDR3 sequence: CACQLRGAGELFF. CDR3 nucleotide sequence: TGTGCCTGCCAACTCAGGGGAGCCGGGGAGCTGTTTTTT.

This clone was counted a single time. This sequence joins TRBV4-2 and TRBJ1-5; no reliable D call. The V end lost 1 base, the J end lost 0 bases, and 10 bases lay between the germline ends. The germline gives CDR1 LGHNA, CDR2 YNFKEQ. This CDR3 contains 16 residues. The CDR3 region is CASSQGGTYSNQPQHF. The CDR3 nucleotides are TGTGCCAGCAGCCAAGGGGGTACTTATAGCAATCAGCCCCAGCATTTT.

This rearrangement joins TRBV5-1 to TRBJ1-1, with 8 bases fitting TRBD1. The CDR3 spans 15 residues. Per germline, CDR1 SGHRS and CDR2 YFSETQ. V shed 4 bases and J 5 bases; nucleotides not matched to a gene: 10. The CDR3 is CASSGPGGGETEAFF. The CDR3 DNA follows: TGCGCCAGCAGCGGACCAGGGGGCGGAGAAACTGAAGCTTTCTTT.

The rearrangement links TRBV27 to TRBJ1-4, with D tentatively TRBD1 (6 bases). The CDR3 sequence is 16 residues long. Between the trimmed V and J ends, which lost 3 bases and 3 bases, there was a span of 14 bases. The germline V gene encodes CDR1 MNHEY and CDR2 SMNVEV (reference sequence). CDR3 sequence reads: CASSLGPGAANEKLFF. The CDR3 bases are TGTGCCAGCAGTTTGGGGCCAGGGGCGGCTAATGAAAAACTGTTTTTT.

A few counts support this clone. This chain uses TRBV29-1 with TRBJ2-7, with D perhaps TRBD1 or TRBD2 (5 bases each). This CDR3 is built from 13 residues. CDR1 SQVTM and CDR2 ANQGSEA come from the germline V gene. The V end was cut by 6 bases, the J end by 2 bases, with 14 bases between. CDR3 amino acids: CSVGDESPYEQYF. CDR3 coding DNA: TGCAGCGTGGGGGATGAATCCCCCTACGAGCAGTACTTC.

The chain couples TRBV7-9 to TRBJ2-3, with 9 nucleotides matching TRBD1. This CDR3 has 16 amino acids. V was clipped by 5 bases and J by 6 bases; unmatched bases: 12. Germline V gives CDR1 SEHNR, CDR2 FQNEAQ (reference sequence). CDR3 nucleotides: TGTGCCAGCAGCCCGACCGGGACAGGGCTGGGTGATACGCAGTATTTT. It translates to CASSPTGTGLGDTQYF.

This chain uses TRBV7-3 with TRBJ2-1; TRBD2 aligns across 8 bases. V lost 0 bases and J lost 6; bases outside the gene matches: 10. CDR3 length: 17 amino acids. The germline V gene encodes CDR1 SGHTA and CDR2 FQGTGA. In DNA, the CDR3 is TGTGCCAGCAGCTTAACCACTACTAGCGGCACAAGCAATGAGCAGTTCTTC. Amino acids: CASSLTTTSGTSNEQFF.

This clone was counted only a few times. This chain connects TRBV25-1 to TRBJ2-7; 7 nucleotides line up with TRBD2. Germline lookup yields CDR1 MGHDK and CDR2 SYGVNS. V gave up 4 bases and J gave up 2 bases; unmatched junction bases: 5. The CDR3 is made up of 14 amino acids. CDR3 region: CASSARDYPYEQYF. CDR3 sequence (DNA): TGTGCCAGCAGTGCCCGGGACTACCCCTACGAGCAGTACTTC.